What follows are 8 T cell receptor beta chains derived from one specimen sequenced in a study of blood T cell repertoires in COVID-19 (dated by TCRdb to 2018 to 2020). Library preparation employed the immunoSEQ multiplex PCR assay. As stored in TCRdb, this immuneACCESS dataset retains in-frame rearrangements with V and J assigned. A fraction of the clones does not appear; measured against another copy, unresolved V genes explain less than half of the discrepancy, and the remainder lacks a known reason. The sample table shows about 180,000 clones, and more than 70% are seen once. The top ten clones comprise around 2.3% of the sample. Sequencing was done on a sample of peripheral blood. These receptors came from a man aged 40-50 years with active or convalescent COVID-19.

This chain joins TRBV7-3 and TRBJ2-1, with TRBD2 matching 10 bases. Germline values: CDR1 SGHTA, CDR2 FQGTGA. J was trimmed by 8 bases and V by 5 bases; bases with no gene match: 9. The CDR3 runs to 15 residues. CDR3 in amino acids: CASSKSGGAGDEQFF. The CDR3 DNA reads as TGTGCCAGCAGCAAGAGCGGGGGGGCAGGCGATGAGCAGTTCTTC.

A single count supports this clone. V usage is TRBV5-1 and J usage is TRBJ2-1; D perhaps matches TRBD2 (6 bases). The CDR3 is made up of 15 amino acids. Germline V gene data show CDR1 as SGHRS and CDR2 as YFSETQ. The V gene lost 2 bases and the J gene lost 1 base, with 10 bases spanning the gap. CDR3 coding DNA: TGCGCCAGCAGCTTATCCGGGGGTTCCTACAATGAGCAGTTCTTC. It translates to CASSLSGGSYNEQFF.

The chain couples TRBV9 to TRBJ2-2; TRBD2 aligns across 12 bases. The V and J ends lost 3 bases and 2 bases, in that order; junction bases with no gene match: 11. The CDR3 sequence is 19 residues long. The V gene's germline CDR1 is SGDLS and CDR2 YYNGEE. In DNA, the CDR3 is TGTGCCAGCAGCGGCCCCAATTTACTAGCGGGGGGAAACACCGGGGAGCTGTTTTTT. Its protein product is CASSGPNLLAGGNTGELFF.

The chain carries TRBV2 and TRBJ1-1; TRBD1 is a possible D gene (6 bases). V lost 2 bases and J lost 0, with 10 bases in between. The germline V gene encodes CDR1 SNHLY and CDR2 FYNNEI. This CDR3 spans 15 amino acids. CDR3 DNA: TGTGCCAGCAGTGAACCCACAGGGATGAACACTGAAGCTTTCTTT. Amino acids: CASSEPTGMNTEAFF.

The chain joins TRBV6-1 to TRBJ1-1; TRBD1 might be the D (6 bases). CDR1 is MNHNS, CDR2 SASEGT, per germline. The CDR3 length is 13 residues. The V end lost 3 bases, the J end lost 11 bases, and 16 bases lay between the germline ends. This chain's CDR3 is CASSELSHREAFF. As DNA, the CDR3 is TGTGCCAGCAGTGAGCTTAGTCACAGGGAGGCTTTCTTT.

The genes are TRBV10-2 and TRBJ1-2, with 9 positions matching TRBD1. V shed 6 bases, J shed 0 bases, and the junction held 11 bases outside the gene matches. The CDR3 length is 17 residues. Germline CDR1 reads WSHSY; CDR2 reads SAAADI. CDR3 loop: CASSLTGGEDTNYGYTF. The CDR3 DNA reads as TGCGCCAGCAGCCTCACAGGGGGCGAAGATACTAACTATGGCTACACCTTC.

The CDR3 protein is CASSSRGGTEAFF. Here the CDR3 DNA reads TGTGCCAGCAGCTCTAGGGGGGGCACTGAAGCTTTCTTT. The V and J genes are TRBV5-8 and TRBJ1-1; a possible D gene is TRBD1 (6 bases). V was pared by 3 bases and J by 4 bases, with 10 bases between. The CDR3 is 13 amino acids. In germline, CDR1 is SGHTS, CDR2 YDEGEE.

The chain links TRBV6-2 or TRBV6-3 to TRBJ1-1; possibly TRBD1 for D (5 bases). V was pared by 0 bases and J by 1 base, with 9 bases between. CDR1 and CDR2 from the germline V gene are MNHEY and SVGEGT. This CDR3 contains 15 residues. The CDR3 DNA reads TGTGCCAGCAGTTACTCCTGGGGGGGGAACACTGAAGCTTTCTTT. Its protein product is CASSYSWGGNTEAFF.